The source of this T cell receptor (beta chain) is a study of blood T cell repertoires in COVID-19. Study background: COVID-19 samples, acute and convalescent, were from the United States, Italy and Spain. Sample material is recorded as cDNA or gDNA derived from T cells, B-cell-depleted T cells, or PBMCs.

Original handling: Nucleated cell number was recorded as an estimate derived from reference gene primer amplification. Repertoires were generated with immunoSEQ multiplex PCR, while TCRdb's copy carries only in-frame clones and drops some. V and J calls and clone size are those listed in that table; D and trimming were worked out from the DNA. The data contain roughly 280,000 clones, approximately 82% of them seen just once; the ten biggest clones take up about 4.5%. The CDR3 is 15 amino acids. Germline values: CDR1 SGHDT, CDR2 YYEEEE. V lost 0 bases, J lost 1 base, and 8 bases lay in between. The chain recombines TRBV5-6 with TRBJ1-3; D remains ambiguous. The clonotype comes from a man aged 55-75 years who had recovered from COVID-19. The sequencing sample was made of peripheral blood. The CDR3 loop reads CASSLVTGSGNTIYF. CDR3 coding DNA: TGTGCCAGCAGCTTGGTCACGGGGTCTGGAAACACCATATATTTT. The full variable domain, with the rest looked up from reference TRBV5-6 and TRBJ1-3, is DAGVTQSPTHLIKTRGQQVTLRCSPKSGHDTVSWYQQALGQGPQFIFQYYEEEERQRGNFPDRFSGHQFPNYSSELNVNALLLGDSALYLCASSLVTGSGNTIYFGEGSWLTVV.